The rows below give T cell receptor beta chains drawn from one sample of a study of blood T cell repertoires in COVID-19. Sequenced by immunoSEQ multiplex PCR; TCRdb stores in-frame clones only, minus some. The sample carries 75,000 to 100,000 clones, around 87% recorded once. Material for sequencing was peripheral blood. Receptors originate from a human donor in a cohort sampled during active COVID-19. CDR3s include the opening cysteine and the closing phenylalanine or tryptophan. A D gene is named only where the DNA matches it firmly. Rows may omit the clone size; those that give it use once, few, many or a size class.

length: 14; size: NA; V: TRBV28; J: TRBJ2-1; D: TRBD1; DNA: TGTGCCAGCAGACGACAGGGAGTAGGCGATGAGCAGTTCTTC; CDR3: CASRRQGVGDEQFF
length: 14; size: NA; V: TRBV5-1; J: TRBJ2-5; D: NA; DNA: TGCGCCAGCAGCCGGGAGCTGCCCCGGGAGACCCAGTACTTC; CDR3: CASSRELPRETQYF
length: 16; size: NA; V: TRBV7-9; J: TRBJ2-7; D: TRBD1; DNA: TGTGCCAGCAGCTTACTATCCGGGACAGGGGGCTCCGAGCAGTACTTC; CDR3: CASSLLSGTGGSEQYF
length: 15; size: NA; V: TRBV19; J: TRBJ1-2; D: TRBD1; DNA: TGTGCCAGTAGTCCGGGACAGGGACGAAGTTATGGCTACACCTTC; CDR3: CASSPGQGRSYGYTF
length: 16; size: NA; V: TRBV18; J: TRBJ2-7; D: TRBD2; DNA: TGTGCCAGCTCACCACGAACTAGCGGGAGTTCCTACGAGCAGTACTTC; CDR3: CASSPRTSGSSYEQYF
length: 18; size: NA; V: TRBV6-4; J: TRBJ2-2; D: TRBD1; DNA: TGTGCCAGCAGTCGGACAGGGGAACGGCAAATGGGCACCGGGGAGCTGTTTTTT; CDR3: CASSRTGERQMGTGELFF
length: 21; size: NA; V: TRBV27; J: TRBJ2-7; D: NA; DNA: TGTGCCAGCAGTGAAAGCAGTTTATCGATAGAGGAGGGGGGGCGGACGAACGAGCAGTACTTC; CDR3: CASSESSLSIEEGGRTNEQYF
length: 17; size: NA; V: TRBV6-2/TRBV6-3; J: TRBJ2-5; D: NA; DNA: TGTGCCAGCAGTTACTCCGCCGAGACGGGATCCCAAGAGACCCAGTACTTC; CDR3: CASSYSAETGSQETQYF
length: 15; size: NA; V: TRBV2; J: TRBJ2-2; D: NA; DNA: TGTGCCAGCAGTGAAAGCGCAGGGTACGCCGGGGAGCTGTTTTTT; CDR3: CASSESAGYAGELFF
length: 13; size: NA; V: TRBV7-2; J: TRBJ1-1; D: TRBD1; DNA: TGTGCCAGCAGCTCTAGGGACAGGTCTGAAGCTTTCTTT; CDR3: CASSSRDRSEAFF
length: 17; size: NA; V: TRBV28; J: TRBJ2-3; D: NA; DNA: TGTGCCAGCAGCTACACGTCCCCGGGAGTATTTACAGATACGCAGTATTTT; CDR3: CASSYTSPGVFTDTQYF
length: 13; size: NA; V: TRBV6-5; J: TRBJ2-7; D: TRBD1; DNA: TGTGCCAGCAGCGCCACACGGGACAGGGAGCAGTACTTC; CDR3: CASSATRDREQYF
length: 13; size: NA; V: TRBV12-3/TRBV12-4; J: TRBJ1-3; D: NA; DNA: TGTGCCAGCAGTTTAATTCAGGGAAACACCATATATTTT; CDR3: CASSLIQGNTIYF
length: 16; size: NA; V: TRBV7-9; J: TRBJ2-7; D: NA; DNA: TGTGCCAGCAGCATAAGCCAGGGTCCCCACCTCTACGAGCAGTACTTC; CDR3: CASSISQGPHLYEQYF
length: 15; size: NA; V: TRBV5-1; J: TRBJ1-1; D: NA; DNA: TGCGCCAGCAGCCCCGAGGCGGGGACGAACACTGAAGCTTTCTTT; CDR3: CASSPEAGTNTEAFF
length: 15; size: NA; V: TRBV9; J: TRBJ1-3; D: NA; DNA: TGTGCCAGCAGCGTAGTCGCAGGGGAGGGAAACACCATATATTTT; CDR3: CASSVVAGEGNTIYF
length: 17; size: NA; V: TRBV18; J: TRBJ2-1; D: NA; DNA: TGTGCCAGCTCACCCCGTGACGTGCTTGGGCCTAACAATGAGCAGTTCTTC; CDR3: CASSPRDVLGPNNEQFF
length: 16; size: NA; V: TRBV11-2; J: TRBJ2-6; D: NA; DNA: TGTGCCAGCAGCTCCTCAGGGTTTTCTGGGGCCAACGTCCTGACTTTC; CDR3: CASSSSGFSGANVLTF
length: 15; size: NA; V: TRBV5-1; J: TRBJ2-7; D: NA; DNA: TGCGCCAGCAGCTTGCTGACAGGACGAGCCTACGAGCAGTACTTC; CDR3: CASSLLTGRAYEQYF
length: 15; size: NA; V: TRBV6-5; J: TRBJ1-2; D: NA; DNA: TGTGCCAGCAGTTACTCGGAGGGGACTACCCAGGGCTACACCTTC; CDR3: CASSYSEGTTQGYTF
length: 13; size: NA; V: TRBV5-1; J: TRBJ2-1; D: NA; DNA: TGCGCCAGCAGCTGGGCTCCGGGGAATGAGCAGTTCTTC; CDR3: CASSWAPGNEQFF
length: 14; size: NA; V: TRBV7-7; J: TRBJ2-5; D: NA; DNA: TGTGCCAGCAGCTTAGGTGGCAGGGCAGAGACCCAGTACTTC; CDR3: CASSLGGRAETQYF
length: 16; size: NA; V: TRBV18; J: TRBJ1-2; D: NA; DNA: TGTGCCAGCTCCGGGACACCCGGAGGCGTTGACTATGGCTACACCTTC; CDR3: CASSGTPGGVDYGYTF
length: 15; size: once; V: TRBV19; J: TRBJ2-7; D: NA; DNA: TGTGCCAGTAGCCGGGGAGGTTCTAGCTCCTACGAGCAGTACTTC; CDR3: CASSRGGSSSYEQYF
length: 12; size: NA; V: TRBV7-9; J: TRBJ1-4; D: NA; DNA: TGTGCCAGCACCCAGGGGTGGGAAAAACTGTTTTTT; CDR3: CASTQGWEKLFF
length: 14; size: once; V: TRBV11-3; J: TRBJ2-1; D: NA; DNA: TGTGCCAGCAGCACCAGGGATTCCTCCAATGAGCAGTTCTTC; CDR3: CASSTRDSSNEQFF
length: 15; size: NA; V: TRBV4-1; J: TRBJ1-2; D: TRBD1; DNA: TGCGCCAGCAGCCACGAGACAGGGGAGACCTATGGCTACACCTTC; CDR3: CASSHETGETYGYTF
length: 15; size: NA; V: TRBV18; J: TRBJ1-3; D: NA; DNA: TGTGCCAGCTCACGACCAGAGAGCTCTGGAAACACCATATATTTT; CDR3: CASSRPESSGNTIYF
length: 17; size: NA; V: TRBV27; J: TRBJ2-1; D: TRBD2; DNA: TGTGCCAGCAGTTCCGCCACATCGGGACTAGCGGTGAGTGAGCAGTTCTTC; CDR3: CASSSATSGLAVSEQFF
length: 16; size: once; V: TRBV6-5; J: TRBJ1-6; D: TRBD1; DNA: TGTGCCAGCAGTTACTCACAGGGGAGGTCGAATTCACCCCTCCACTTT; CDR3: CASSYSQGRSNSPLHF
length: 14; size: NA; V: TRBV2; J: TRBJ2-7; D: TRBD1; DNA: TGTGCCAGCGGGAACAGGGGGCGCTTGCACGAGCAGTACTTC; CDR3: CASGNRGRLHEQYF
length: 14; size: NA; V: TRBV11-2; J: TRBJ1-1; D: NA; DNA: TGTGCCAGCAGCTTGGCGGGGAGGGACACTGAAGCTTTCTTT; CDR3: CASSLAGRDTEAFF
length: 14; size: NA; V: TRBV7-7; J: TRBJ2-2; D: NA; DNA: TGTGCTAGCAGCTTAGCGAGTTTTAACGGGGAGCTGTTTTTT; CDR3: CASSLASFNGELFF
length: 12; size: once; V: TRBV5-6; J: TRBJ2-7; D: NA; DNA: TGTGCCAGCAGCTTGTATGGGGGGGAGCAGTACTTC; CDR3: CASSLYGGEQYF
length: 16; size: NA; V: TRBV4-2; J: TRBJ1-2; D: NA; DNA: TGTGCCAGCAGCCAAGAACCTGTGTTAGCTCTCCATGGCTACACCTTC; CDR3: CASSQEPVLALHGYTF
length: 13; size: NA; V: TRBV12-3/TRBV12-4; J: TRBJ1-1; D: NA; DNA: TGTGCCAGCATGCTAGTTGAGTACACTGAAGCTTTCTTT; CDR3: CASMLVEYTEAFF
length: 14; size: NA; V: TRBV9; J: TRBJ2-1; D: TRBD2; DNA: TGTGCCAGCAGCGAGGGACTAGCCGGCTATGAGCAGTTCTTC; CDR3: CASSEGLAGYEQFF
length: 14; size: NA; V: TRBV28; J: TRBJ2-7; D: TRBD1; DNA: TGTGCCAGCAGCCCAGGACAGGGGGCTCACGAGCAGTACTTC; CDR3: CASSPGQGAHEQYF
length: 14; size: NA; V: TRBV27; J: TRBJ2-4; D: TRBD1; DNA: TGTGCCACCAAAAAACAGGGGGCGAGTGACATTCAGTACTTC; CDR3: CATKKQGASDIQYF
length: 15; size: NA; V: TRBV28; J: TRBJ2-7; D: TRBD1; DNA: TGTGCCAGCAGTCTCTCAGGGACAGGGGGCGACGAGCAGTACTTC; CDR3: CASSLSGTGGDEQYF
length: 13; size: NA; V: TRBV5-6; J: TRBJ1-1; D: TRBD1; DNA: TGTGCCAGCAGCTGGCGACAGGGGGATGGAGCTTTCTTT; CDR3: CASSWRQGDGAFF
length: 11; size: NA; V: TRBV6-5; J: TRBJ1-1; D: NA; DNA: TGTGCCAGCACTTTGAACACTGAAGCTTTCTTT; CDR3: CASTLNTEAFF
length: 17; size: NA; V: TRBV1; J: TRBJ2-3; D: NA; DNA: TGCACCAGCAGCCAAGATGCGCTAGCGGGAGTAACAGATACGCAGTATTTT; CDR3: CTSSQDALAGVTDTQYF
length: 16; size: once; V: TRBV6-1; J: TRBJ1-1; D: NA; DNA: TGTGCCAGCAGTGCCTATCAGGCAGGGGTGCACACTGAAGCTTTCTTT; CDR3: CASSAYQAGVHTEAFF
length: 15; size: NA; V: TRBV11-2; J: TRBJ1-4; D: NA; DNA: TGTGCCAGCAGCTTAAGCCGATTGCTGGATGAAAAACTGTTTTTT; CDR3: CASSLSRLLDEKLFF
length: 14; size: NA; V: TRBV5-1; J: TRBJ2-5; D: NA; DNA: TGCGCCAGCAGCTTTGTGTCTCCCTCAGAGACCCAGTACTTC; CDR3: CASSFVSPSETQYF
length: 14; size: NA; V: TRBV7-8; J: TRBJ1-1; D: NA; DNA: TGTGCCAGCAGCTACGGGGGGGCGAGCACTGAAGCTTTCTTT; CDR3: CASSYGGASTEAFF
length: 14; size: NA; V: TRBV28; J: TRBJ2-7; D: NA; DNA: TGTGCCAGCAGTCCTACAGGGAACACCTACGAGCAGTACTTC; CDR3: CASSPTGNTYEQYF